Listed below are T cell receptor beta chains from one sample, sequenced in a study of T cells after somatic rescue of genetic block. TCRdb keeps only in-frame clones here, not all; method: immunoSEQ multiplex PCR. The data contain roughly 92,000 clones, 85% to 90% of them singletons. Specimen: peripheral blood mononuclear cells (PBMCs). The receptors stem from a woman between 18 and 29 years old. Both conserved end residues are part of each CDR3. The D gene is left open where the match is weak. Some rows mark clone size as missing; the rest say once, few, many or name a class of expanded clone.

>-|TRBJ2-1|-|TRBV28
CASSLPPAEDYNEQFF
TGTGCCAGCAGTTTACCCCCGGCAGAAGATTACAATGAGCAGTTCTTC
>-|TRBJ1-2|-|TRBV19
CASSSRASSNYGYTF
TGTGCCAGTAGTAGCAGGGCGAGCTCGAACTATGGCTACACCTTC
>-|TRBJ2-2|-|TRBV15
CATSRDFEGHAGELFF
TGTGCCACCAGCAGAGATTTCGAGGGCCACGCCGGGGAGCTGTTTTTT
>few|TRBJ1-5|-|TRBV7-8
CASSLWGNQPQHF
TGTGCCAGCAGCTTGTGGGGGAACCAGCCCCAGCATTTT
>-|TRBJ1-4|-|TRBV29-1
CSVGEGSGGEKLFF
TGCAGCGTTGGGGAGGGTTCTGGTGGTGAAAAACTGTTTTTT
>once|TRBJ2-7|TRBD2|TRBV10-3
CAISERLAGAVYEQYF
TGTGCCATCAGTGAGCGACTAGCGGGAGCGGTCTACGAGCAGTACTTC
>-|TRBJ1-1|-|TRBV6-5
CASSYLGTVGNTEAFF
TGTGCCAGCAGTTACCTAGGGACGGTAGGTAACACTGAAGCTTTCTTT
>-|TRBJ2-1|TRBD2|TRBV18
CASSPEGLAVEQFF
TGTGCCAGCTCACCTGAGGGACTAGCGGTTGAGCAGTTCTTC
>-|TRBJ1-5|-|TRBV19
CASKLDRYSNQPQHF
TGTGCCAGCAAGCTGGACAGATATAGCAATCAGCCCCAGCATTTT
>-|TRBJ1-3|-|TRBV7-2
CASVVIGSGNTIYF
TGTGCCAGCGTGGTAATAGGTTCTGGAAACACCATATATTTT
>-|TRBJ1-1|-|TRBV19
CASSMREGTTEAFF
TGTGCCAGTAGTATGAGGGAGGGAACGACTGAAGCTTTCTTT
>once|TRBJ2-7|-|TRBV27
CASSMPGVGFYEQYF
TGTGCCAGCAGTATGCCCGGAGTCGGTTTCTACGAGCAGTACTTC
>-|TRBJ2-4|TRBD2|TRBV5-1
CASSSSPSGRAGNIQYF
TGCGCCAGCAGCTCGAGCCCTAGCGGGAGGGCGGGGAACATTCAGTACTTC
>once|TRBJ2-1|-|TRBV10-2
CASSESGSYNEQFF
TGCGCCAGCAGTGAGTCGGGCTCCTACAATGAGCAGTTCTTC
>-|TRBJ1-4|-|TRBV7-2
CASSLGRGEKLFF
TGTGCCAGCAGCTTGGGGCGAGGTGAAAAACTGTTTTTT
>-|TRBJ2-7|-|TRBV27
CASSFFGGNYEQYF
TGTGCCAGCAGTTTTTTCGGTGGAAACTACGAGCAGTACTTC
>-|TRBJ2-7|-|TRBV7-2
CASSLDRAVSYEQYF
TGTGCCAGCAGCTTAGACAGGGCCGTTTCCTACGAGCAGTACTTC
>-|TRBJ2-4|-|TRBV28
CASSSRDREVNIQYF
TGTGCCAGCAGTTCCCGAGACAGGGAGGTGAACATTCAGTACTTC
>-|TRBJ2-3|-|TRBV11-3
CASSLAADTQYF
TGTGCCAGCAGCTTAGCAGCGGATACGCAGTATTTT
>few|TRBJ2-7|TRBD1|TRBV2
CASAGTGAPEQYF
TGTGCCAGCGCCGGGACAGGGGCGCCCGAGCAGTACTTC